This paragraph reports one T cell receptor (beta chain). All eligible patients presented with advanced solid tumors that contained no tumor-infiltrating lymphocytes. The germline V and J ends were trimmed by 8 bases and 6 bases, with 19 bases remaining between them. The CDR3 has 15 amino acids. Germline CDR1 MNHNS, CDR2 SASEGT. This specimen belongs to a study of low-dose radiotherapy and immunotherapy resistance in tumors. Both TCRalpha and TCRbeta chains were reverse transcribed with V-gene-specific primers. TCR amplification used approximately 19 PCR cycles, a constant-region primer and a V-primer adapter. Each CDR3 protein is one row after TCRdb ran MiXCR on the reads. The table has under 9,500 distinct CDR3 sequences, around 84% seen once.

The rearrangement uses TRBV6-1 and TRBJ2-2; D gene ambiguous. This receptor was obtained from a human donor with advanced metastatic prostate, ovarian, gallbladder or colorectal cancer (not recorded which). This table probably holds off-target reads from a library built for another chain. This chain's CDR3 is CASGRASEIAGELFF. DNA of the CDR3: TGTGCCAGCGGACGGGCCTCGGAGATCGCCGGGGAGCTGTTTTTT.